This entry is about one T cell receptor beta chain. Original processing notes: The assay estimated nucleated cells by amplifying reference gene primers. Only in-frame clones appear in the TCRdb table, and some are missing; sequencing was by immunoSEQ multiplex PCR. V and J calls and clone size follow that table, whereas D and trimming were derived from the DNA. The repertoire includes under 200,000 clones, less than 85% of them detected once, and around 8.1% sits in the top ten. The V end was cut by 0 bases, the J end by 1 base, with 9 bases between. The CDR3 has 15 residues. Germline CDR1 is LGHNA and CDR2 is YSLEER. This record comes from a study of blood T cell repertoires in COVID-19. In the study overall: The cDNA or gDNA used as material had been derived from T cells, B-cell-depleted T cells, or PBMCs.

Seattle patients were enrolled while actively infected and followed longitudinally. The sample consisted of peripheral blood. The chain is built from TRBV4-3 and TRBJ1-1; D may be TRBD1 (6 bases). The source is a woman between 55 and 75 years old with COVID-19, enrolled during active disease. This CDR3 reads CASSQDLRGNTEAFF. The CDR3 coding sequence is TGCGCCAGCAGCCAAGATCTCAGGGGGAACACTGAAGCTTTCTTT.